Below are 7 T cell receptor beta chains sequenced from a single sample in a study of T cell repertoires in cytomegalovirus infection. TCRdb recomputed calls from the reads with MiXCR, one row per CDR3 protein. The data show just under 550,000 distinct CDR3 sequences, about a quarter seen once. The specimen was PBMCs. These receptors were collected from a human donor in good health (CMV status not recorded). Some clones in this sample may be carry-over from other donors' samples.

J is TRBJ1-4 and V is TRBV12-3 or TRBV12-4, with no clear D. The V end lost 5 bases, the J end lost 8 bases, and 27 bases lay between the germline ends. The CDR3 loop spans 18 amino acids. The DNA of the CDR3 is TGTGCCAGCAGTCCCCCCGGGCAGGTCCGGAGCGGTGGAGAAAAACTGTTTTTT. As protein: CASSPPGQVRSGGEKLFF.

In the case of this clonotype: The junction does not match germline at one end; this may be a read error. This chain connects TRBV9 to TRBJ2-1; perhaps TRBD2 as D (5 bases). CDR1 and CDR2 (germline): SGDLS, YYNGEE. The CDR3 has 16 amino acids. The CDR3 nucleotides read TGTGCCAGCAGCGTAGATCCAGCGGAAGGCTACAATGGGCAGTTCTTC. It translates to CASSVDPAEGYNGQFF.

The chain carries TRBV7-9 and TRBJ1-2, with a weak D call TRBD1 (5 bases). Germline CDR1 is SEHNR and CDR2 is FQNEAQ (reference sequence). The V gene lost 5 bases and the J gene lost 7 bases, with 8 bases spanning the gap. The CDR3 consists of 11 residues. This CDR3 reads CASSGGGGYTF. The CDR3 DNA reads TGTGCCAGCAGCGGGGGAGGTGGCTACACCTTC.

In DNA form, the CDR3 reads TGTGCCAGCAGTTACGGCGGCCAAGCCTACAATGAGCAGTTCTTC. Protein: CASSYGGQAYNEQFF. The chain couples TRBV6-2 or TRBV6-3 to TRBJ2-1, with D unclear. The length of the CDR3 is 15 residues. Germline assignment: CDR1 MNHEY and CDR2 SVGEGT. The V end was cut by 2 bases, the J end by 2 bases, with 10 bases between.

The V call is TRBV27, the J call TRBJ2-7, with 7 nucleotides matching TRBD2. The J segment lost 4 bases and the V segment lost 1 base, leaving 10 bases of the junction unmatched. The CDR3 length is 16 residues. Germline assignment: CDR1 MNHEY and CDR2 SMNVEV (reference sequence). In nucleotides, the CDR3 is TGTGCCAGCAGTTTATTGATCCCGAGCGGGATGTACGAGCAGTACTTC. Protein sequence: CASSLLIPSGMYEQYF.

The V call is TRBV7-8, the J call TRBJ2-3, with 9 bases that match TRBD2. J lost 0 bases, V lost 2 bases, and 3 bases had no gene match. CDR1 is SGHVS, CDR2 FQNEAQ, per germline. CDR3 length: 16 amino acids. CDR3: CASSLSGLASTDTQYF. The CDR3 DNA follows: TGTGCCAGCAGCTTATCGGGACTAGCTAGCACAGATACGCAGTATTTT.

A word on this clonotype: One end of the junction does not line up with germline, which may come from a read error. The J gene is TRBJ2-1, the V gene TRBV7-7; 9 bases are a match to TRBD1. Germline lookup yields CDR1 SSHAT and CDR2 FNYEAQ (reference sequence). This CDR3 is built from 15 residues. The CDR3 nucleotides are TGTGCTAGCAGCTTAGGGGACAGGGAGATCGATGAGCAGTTCTTC. Amino acids: CASSLGDREIDEQFF.